This entry features one T cell receptor (beta chain) sequence. Its antigen remains unidentified. This record belongs to a study of radiotherapy plus CTLA-4 blockade in lung cancer. As for the study in general: Of the patients, about 20% showed objective responses and about 29% attained disease control.

Regarding the study as a whole: An expansion of tumor-derived TCR clones occurred in blood after radiotherapy plus ipilimumab. Strongest reported response predictors: early blood clone changes and post-radiation interferon-beta.

The repertoire was sequenced with immunoSEQ multiplex PCR; TCRdb's copy has only in-frame clones and lacks some. The sample includes roughly 44,000 clones, roughly four fifths seen only once; the top ten take 11%. With ipilimumab providing CTLA-4 blockade, focal radiation was administered to patients who had chemo-refractory metastatic non-small-cell lung cancer. Sequencing was performed on peripheral blood, taken from a patient treated with radiotherapy plus ipilimumab. The clonotype comes from a human donor with non-small cell lung cancer who had stable disease on radiotherapy plus ipilimumab.

The CDR3 spells CASSGDRTNTGELFF. CDR3 in DNA: TGTGCCAGCAGCGGGGACAGAACGAACACCGGGGAGCTGTTTTTT. The rearrangement joins TRBV2 to TRBJ2-2; 7 bases are shared with TRBD1. This CDR3 contains 15 residues. CDR1 is SNHLY, CDR2 FYNNEI, per germline. The V and J ends lost 6 bases and 0 bases, in that order; junction bases with no gene match: 4.